These 28 T cell receptor beta chains came from one sample sequenced in a study of cytomegalovirus exposure and HLA in healthy donors. Both 60 Vbeta primers and 13 Jbeta primers went into the PCR. Assay: immunoSEQ multiplex PCR; the TCRdb copy retains only in-frame clones and omits some. This table holds some 120,000 clones. Sequenced sample: PBMCs. The receptors stem from a man aged 35-49 years in good health and CMV-seropositive.

The chain recombines TRBV4-3 with TRBJ2-1; 10 bases match TRBD2. This CDR3 comprises 16 residues. The V and J ends lost 1 base and 8 bases, in that order; junction bases with no gene match: 8. Germline V gene data show CDR1 as LGHNA and CDR2 as YSLEER. The DNA of the CDR3 is TGCGCCAGCAGCCAAGGGGCTAGCGGGAGTAGGGATGAGCAGTTCTTC. Its protein is CASSQGASGSRDEQFF.

This rearrangement joins TRBV7-3 to TRBJ2-3; TRBD2 aligns across 9 bases. From germline, CDR1 is SGHTA and CDR2 FQGTGA. The CDR3 consists of 18 residues. V was clipped by 5 bases and J by 0 bases; unmatched bases: 12. The CDR3, as DNA: TGTGCCAGCAGCAGGGGTCTAGCGGGAATGACTAGCACAGATACGCAGTATTTT. It specifies CASSRGLAGMTSTDTQYF.

This chain links TRBV7-6 with TRBJ2-7; D perhaps matches TRBD1 (5 bases). This CDR3 is 13 amino acids long. Looked up from germline, CDR1 is SGHVS and CDR2 is FNYEAQ. The V gene lost 5 bases and the J gene lost 1 base, with 9 bases spanning the gap. The CDR3 reads CASSPRQSYEQYF. The DNA of the CDR3 is TGTGCCAGCAGCCCACGACAGTCCTACGAGCAGTACTTC.

A remark on this clone: The same CDR3 arises from other DNA sequences in this sample as well. The rearrangement uses TRBV19 and TRBJ1-1, with TRBD1 identical over 7 bases. Unmatched junction bases numbered 8, after V lost 9 bases and J lost 1 base. The CDR3 has 14 amino acids. CDR1 LNHDA and CDR2 SQIVND come from the germline V gene (reference sequence). Here the CDR3 DNA reads TGTGCCAGCATTCTCAGACAGGGGAACACTGAAGCTTTCTTT. Translating gives CASILRQGNTEAFF.

This chain joins TRBV4-2 and TRBJ1-1; a possible D gene is TRBD1 (6 bases). The germline V and J ends were trimmed by 0 bases and 2 bases, with 13 bases remaining between them. The V gene's germline CDR1 is LGHNA and CDR2 YNFKEQ. This CDR3 has 16 amino acids. The CDR3 sequence is CASSQDGNRVNTEAFF. The CDR3 nucleotides read TGTGCCAGCAGCCAAGATGGCAACAGGGTCAACACTGAAGCTTTCTTT.

The chain combines TRBV5-6 with TRBJ1-2, with 7 nucleotides matching TRBD1. J lost 5 bases, V lost 7 bases, and 11 bases had no gene match. The CDR3 totals 14 residues. Germline loops: CDR1 SGHDT, CDR2 YYEEEE. The CDR3, as DNA: TGTGCCAGCTCCCGGACAGGCGGGGTTTATGGCTACACCTTC. Residues: CASSRTGGVYGYTF.

The rearrangement links TRBV6-5 to TRBJ2-7, with 10 nucleotides matching TRBD1. Trimming at V came to 7 bases and at J to 4 bases, leaving 10 bases not matched to a gene. CDR1 and CDR2 from the germline V gene are MNHEY and SVGAGI. The CDR3 loop spans 15 amino acids. CDR3 residues: CASIRGPDRGYEQYF. The DNA for the CDR3 is TGTGCCAGCATAAGGGGGCCGGACAGGGGGTACGAGCAGTACTTC.

The genes are TRBV7-9 and TRBJ2-3, with TRBD2 matching over 8 bases. With 3 bases clipped from V and 2 bases from J, the junction kept 10 bases outside the gene matches. The CDR3 length is 17 residues. The germline gives CDR1 SEHNR, CDR2 FQNEAQ (reference sequence). The CDR3 DNA reads TGTGCCAGCAGCTTTAACATCGTTAGCGGGGACACAGATACGCAGTATTTT. Amino acids: CASSFNIVSGDTDTQYF.

This chain uses TRBV9 with TRBJ2-6; no clear D. Germline V gene lookup returns CDR1 SGDLS and CDR2 YYNGEE. V was clipped by 4 bases and J by 0 bases, with 17 bases between them. This CDR3 has 18 residues. The CDR3 nucleotides are TGTGCCAGCAGCTTTAGTTCTGTCGAGAGCTCTGGGGCCAACGTCCTGACTTTC. Translation: CASSFSSVESSGANVLTF.

This chain links TRBV10-2 with TRBJ1-5; maybe TRBD1 (5 bases). CDR1 is WSHSY, CDR2 SAAADI, per germline. Trimming took off 7 bases at V and 3 bases at J, with 13 bases between the two ends. This CDR3 has 14 amino acids. CDR3 in amino acids: CASKDSANNQPQHF. The CDR3 DNA sequence: TGCGCCAGCAAAGACAGCGCAAACAATCAGCCCCAGCATTTT.

V gene TRBV9 combines with J gene TRBJ2-1; no definite D call. The V gene lost 1 base and the J gene lost 6 bases, with 8 bases spanning the gap. The CDR3 totals 13 residues. From germline, CDR1 is SGDLS and CDR2 YYNGEE. CDR3 nucleotide sequence: TGTGCCAGCAGCGTACGCCTGAGCAATGAGCAGTTCTTC. Protein: CASSVRLSNEQFF.

This chain links TRBV5-1 with TRBJ2-3; TRBD2 matches 14 bases. Germline-derived CDR1 and CDR2 are SGHRS and YFSETQ. J lost 0 bases, V lost 1 base, and 7 bases had no gene match. This CDR3 comprises 19 residues. The CDR3, as DNA: TGCGCCAGCAGCTTGATGTTGACTAGCGGGAGGGCCAGCACAGATACGCAGTATTTT. Encoded protein: CASSLMLTSGRASTDTQYF. Full variable domain (outside the CDR3, taken from reference TRBV5-1 and TRBJ2-3): KAGVTQTPRYLIKTRGQQVTLSCSPISGHRSVSWYQQTPGQGLQFLFEYFSETQRNKGNFPGRFSGRQFSNSRSEMNVSTLELGDSALYLCASSLMLTSGRASTDTQYFGPGTRLTVL.

This rearrangement joins TRBV2 to TRBJ2-3, with D perhaps matching TRBD2 (6 bases). The CDR3 covers 15 residues. Germline V gene lookup returns CDR1 SNHLY and CDR2 FYNNEI. Between the trimmed V and J ends, which lost 6 bases and 4 bases, there was a span of 17 bases. CDR3 bases: TGTGCCAGCAGGCTACTAGCTCCAGTTTCAGATACGCAGTATTTT. Its translation is CASRLLAPVSDTQYF.

The chain links TRBV14 to TRBJ2-1; 12 positions match TRBD2. The J segment lost 2 bases and the V segment lost 1 base, leaving 6 bases of the junction unmatched. Looked up from germline, CDR1 is SGHDN and CDR2 is FVKESK. The CDR3 sequence is 18 residues long. In nucleotides, the CDR3 is TGTGCCAGCAGCCAAGTAGGGCTAGCGGGAGGGACCTACAATGAGCAGTTCTTC. Amino acid sequence: CASSQVGLAGGTYNEQFF.

This chain joins TRBV5-4 and TRBJ2-5, with TRBD2 matching over 13 bases. The CDR3 spans 16 residues. The germline CDR1 and CDR2 sequences are SGHNT and YYREEE (reference sequence). V lost 0 bases, J lost 4 bases, and 3 bases stayed unmatched. CDR3 nucleotides: TGTGCCAGCAGCTTGGGGACTAGCGGGAGTGGAGAGACCCAGTACTTC. Translating gives CASSLGTSGSGETQYF.

This chain connects TRBV13 to TRBJ2-5, with TRBD1 identical over 8 bases. After removal of 2 bases from V and 5 bases from J, the junction contained 10 bases not matched to a gene. Germline V gives CDR1 PRHDT, CDR2 FYEKMQ (reference sequence). The CDR3 spans 16 residues. CDR3 protein: CASSLYGQGAEETQYF. The CDR3 region has the DNA TGTGCCAGCAGCTTATACGGGCAGGGGGCTGAGGAGACCCAGTACTTC.

The genes are TRBV13 and TRBJ2-1, with D tentatively TRBD1 (6 bases). Looked up from germline, CDR1 is PRHDT and CDR2 is FYEKMQ (reference sequence). V lost 4 bases and J 0 bases, leaving 10 bases between the germline ends. This CDR3 is 15 amino acids long. Written as DNA, the CDR3 is TGTGCCAGCAGCTCCGACAGGAACTCCTACAATGAGCAGTTCTTC. This gives the protein CASSSDRNSYNEQFF. Supplemented by reference TRBV13 and TRBJ2-1, the full variable domain reads AAGVIQSPRHLIKEKRETATLKCYPIPRHDTVYWYQQGPGQDPQFLISFYEKMQSDKGSIPDRFSAQQFSDYHSELNMSSLELGDSALYFCASSSDRNSYNEQFFGPGTRLTVL.

The chain recombines TRBV6-1 with TRBJ2-7, with D possibly TRBD2 on 5 matching bases. The germline CDR1 and CDR2 sequences are MNHNS and SASEGT. The ends were cut back, 6 bases at V and 3 bases at J, with 9 bases in the middle. This CDR3 comprises 12 residues. The CDR3 protein is CASRGVRYEQYF. The CDR3 nucleotides are TGTGCCAGCAGGGGAGTTCGCTACGAGCAGTACTTC.

The chain recombines TRBV7-2 with TRBJ1-5; 9 nucleotides line up with TRBD1. Germline assignment: CDR1 SGHTA and CDR2 FQGNSA. J lost 4 bases, V lost 5 bases, and 6 bases had no gene match. This CDR3 is built from 15 residues. The CDR3 region has the DNA TGTGCCAGCAGCCCCCGACAGGGGGATAATCAGCCCCAGCATTTT. Amino acids: CASSPRQGDNQPQHF.

The rearrangement uses TRBV2 and TRBJ1-1, with D hard to call. The V gene's germline CDR1 is SNHLY and CDR2 FYNNEI. V dropped 3 bases and J dropped 8 bases, with 16 bases sitting between them. This CDR3 comprises 14 residues. CDR3 DNA sequence: TGTGCCAGCAGTGATTGGACTCCAGTACCCGAAGCTTTCTTT. This translates into CASSDWTPVPEAFF.

The chain has TRBV7-2 and TRBJ2-1; TRBD2 agrees at 7 bases. This CDR3 has 15 amino acids. The trim removed 1 base at V and 0 bases at J, leaving 0 bases unmatched. Germline V lookup: CDR1 SGHTA, CDR2 FQGNSA. DNA of the CDR3: TGTGCCAGCAGCTTAGGGGACTACTCCTACAATGAGCAGTTCTTC. It translates to CASSLGDYSYNEQFF.

The chain combines TRBV18 with TRBJ1-4; D is uncertain. V lost 3 bases and J 3 bases, leaving 8 bases between the germline ends. Germline values: CDR1 KGHSH, CDR2 LQKENI. The CDR3 runs 14 residues. This CDR3 is CASSPSRPNEKLFF. CDR3 DNA sequence: TGTGCCAGCTCACCCTCCAGGCCTAATGAAAAACTGTTTTTT. The complete variable domain, with remaining parts taken from reference TRBV18 and TRBJ1-4, reads NAGVMQNPRHLVRRRGQEARLRCSPMKGHSHVYWYRQLPEEGLKFMVYLQKENIIDESGMPKERFSAEFPKEGPSILRIQQVVRGDSAAYFCASSPSRPNEKLFFGSGTQLSVL.

The V and J genes are TRBV7-9 and TRBJ2-1; D gene ambiguous. V lost 3 bases, J lost 8 bases, and 5 bases lay in between. This CDR3 is 11 amino acids long. Germline CDR1 SEHNR, CDR2 FQNEAQ (reference sequence). The CDR3 sequence: CASSFEDEQFF. The CDR3 coding sequence is TGTGCCAGCAGCTTCGAGGATGAGCAGTTCTTC.

V and J are TRBV10-1 and TRBJ1-1; no firm D call. The V end lost 3 bases, the J end lost 0 bases, and 8 bases lay between the germline ends. The CDR3 length is 14 residues. CDR1 and CDR2 (germline): WNHNN, SYGVQD (reference sequence). CDR3 residues: CASSDNTMNTEAFF. The CDR3 DNA sequence: TGCGCCAGCAGTGATAACACCATGAACACTGAAGCTTTCTTT.

The chain has TRBV27 and TRBJ1-2, with 7 bases fitting TRBD1. V shed 0 bases and J 8 bases; nucleotides not matched to a gene: 6. CDR1 MNHEY and CDR2 SMNVEV come from the germline V gene (reference sequence). CDR3 size: 14 residues. The DNA of the CDR3 is TGTGCCAGCAGTTTATCGGGACAGCCGGGAGGCTACACCTTC. Translating gives CASSLSGQPGGYTF.

The chain carries TRBV5-1 and TRBJ2-1; 7 bases agree with TRBD2. Germline-derived CDR1 and CDR2 are SGHRS and YFSETQ. This CDR3 has 16 residues. The V segment lost 2 bases and the J segment 4 bases; nucleotides outside the gene matches: 9. CDR3 sequence: CASSFPEGGPYNEQFF. The CDR3 DNA is TGCGCCAGCAGCTTCCCAGAGGGAGGGCCTTACAATGAGCAGTTCTTC.

The chain couples TRBV29-1 to TRBJ2-3; 12 bases fit TRBD2. The CDR3 extends over 15 amino acids. Germline V gene data show CDR1 as SQVTM and CDR2 as ANQGSEA. Germline trimming cut 5 bases from V and 6 bases from J; bases unmatched to any gene: 9. CDR3 amino acids: CSVSGLAGPSDTQYF. DNA for the CDR3: TGCAGCGTTTCTGGACTAGCGGGACCCTCTGATACGCAGTATTTT.

The chain joins TRBV28 to TRBJ2-7; the D gene is possibly TRBD2 (6 bases). CDR3 size: 15 residues. V lost 1 base and J lost 6, with 16 bases in between. Looked up from germline, CDR1 is MDHEN and CDR2 is SYDVKM. As DNA, the CDR3 is TGTGCCAGCAGTTTATCAGGTTCGGGGGTTTCCGAGCAGTACTTC. Protein product: CASSLSGSGVSEQYF. The full variable domain, completed using reference TRBV28 and TRBJ2-7, is DVKVTQSSRYLVKRTGEKVFLECVQDMDHENMFWYRQDPGLGLRLIYFSYDVKMKEKGDIPEGYSVSREKKERFSLILESASTNQTSMYLCASSLSGSGVSEQYFGPGTRLTVT.